This entry features one T cell receptor (beta chain) sequence. Its antigen is unknown. Within one base of it there is no much larger clone, and no base qualities were kept. At the DNA level, this CDR3 is encoded by other sequences in the same sample as well. This sample stems from a study of Ad26.COV2.S vaccination and SARS-CoV-2 variants listed by TCRdb under 2021. Concerning the study at large: Donors in the vaccine arm were drawn from COV1001, a phase I-IIa trial of Ad26.COV2.S in healthy adults that was multicentre, randomized, double-blind and placebo-controlled. Sequencing of the TCRbeta repertoire served to evaluate the specificity and breadth of SARS-CoV-2-reactive T cell receptors following Ad26.COV2.S vaccination. Blinding of investigators to trial group allocation was maintained during experiments and outcome assessment. The TCR-sequenced set comprised about 30 samples: around 20 Ad26.COV2.S vaccine recipients, 5 placebo recipients and 8 SARS-CoV-2 convalescent individuals. Ad26.COV2.S was given intramuscularly at 5x10^10 or 1x10^11 viral particles, as a single shot or as two shots 56 days apart. Trial participants were randomized into five groups of five: low-dose or high-dose Ad26.COV2.S given once or twice, or placebo on both occasions.

This sample's treatment or condition label indicates: some 20 received Ad26.COV2.S at low or high dose, single or two shots; five or six received placebo; per-sample allocation not given. For vaccine and placebo recipients, repertoires were sequenced using samples collected on day 63 after the first injection. In Cohort 1b, 20 to 25 adults aged 18-55 years were enrolled at a single site in Boston, USA, between 29 July and 7 August 2020. As a vaccine, Ad26.COV2.S was a replication-incompetent adenovirus type 26 vector that expressed a prefusion-stabilized SARS-CoV-2 spike protein derived from the original Wuhan strain. Inclusive of the bounding cysteine and phenylalanine, the CDR3 is 14 residues long. The sequence is cut down to CDR3 DNA, 42 bases in frame from base 1. The germline V gene yields SGHTA for CDR1 and FQGNSA for CDR2. Relative to germline, V is 4 bases shorter and J is 4 bases shorter, with 13 bases between their ends.

Study-level results and caveats: Comparable non-spike TCR breadth was observed between vaccine and placebo recipients, consistent with only spike being contained in the vaccine. According to the authors, total T cell responses may have been underestimated by the TCR breadth and depth analyses. Substantial breadth of spike-specific CD8+ and CD4+ T cell responses was reported after vaccination. The study was not powered to compare responses between vaccine doses or regimens. Spike-specific TCR breadth was higher in Ad26.COV2.S recipients than in placebo recipients (P = 0.0014).

The immunoSEQ Assay was used to sequence TCRbeta CDR3 regions. After extraction, genomic DNA underwent amplification by bias-controlled multiplex PCR, followed by high-throughput sequencing. In the authors' own workflow: To quantify the absolute abundance of every unique TCRbeta CDR3 region, sequences were collapsed and filtered. Usable DNA was measured by amplifying reference genes present in all nucleated cells, and TCRbeta template counts were normalized to that usable DNA to estimate T cell fraction. Repertoire TCRs were annotated as SARS-CoV-2-specific when V gene, CDR3 amino acid sequence and J gene were exactly matched to a known reactive TCR set. MIRA supplied the reference SARS-CoV-2 TCR set, which was filtered for enrichment in COVID-19-positive ImmuneCODE repertoires so that public or cross-reactive TCRs were removed. Based on the MIRA antigens, annotated TCRs were further analysed at the level of specific ORF or position within ORF. Breadth was defined as annotated unique rearrangements over total unique productive rearrangements; depth was the summed frequency of those rearrangements. TCR breadth was compared between groups using two-sided Wilcoxon rank-sum tests. The clones in this table, taken by TCRdb from immuneACCESS, are in-frame only. Not every clone is retained; where verified, under half of the shortfall comes from an unresolved V gene, and the cause of the rest is unknown. V and J calls and clone size are given by that table; D and trimming were obtained from the DNA. This sample has about 350,000 clones in its table, and 86% of those were observed once. The biggest ten clones account for roughly a tenth of the sample.

The chain is assembled from TRBV7-2 and TRBJ1-2; there is no confident call for the D gene. The specimen comprised peripheral blood, sampled in a trial of Ad26.COV2.S vaccine versus placebo. This clonotype was obtained from a person between 18 and 65 years old who received the Ad26.COV2.S COVID-19 vaccine or a placebo. The CDR3 corresponds to CASSSSGGSYGYTF. The DNA reads as follows: TGTGCCAGCAGCTCCTCTGGAGGTAGCTATGGCTACACCTTC.